Listed below are T cell receptor beta chains from one sample, sequenced in a study of human T cells and chemical hapten exposure. Each CDR3 protein gets one entry after TCRdb re-called the RACE reads with MiXCR. The table records 40,000 to 60,000 distinct CDR3 sequences, 9.3% of them present only once. Material: whole blood, obtained in connection with sensitization to the hapten diphenylcyclopropenone (DPC). The receptors here all came from a woman aged 50 to 60 with alopecia areata. Some clones in this sample may be carry-over from other donors' samples. Each CDR3 is given with its conserved first and last residue. D genes are given only for firm matches. A row's size may be missing; if present it is once, few, many or a size class.

cdr3_length: 16; d_call: TRBD2; j_call: TRBJ2-2; clone_size: few; v_call: TRBV2; cdr3_nt: TGTGCCAGCAGTGCAAGACTAGCGGGAGATACCGGGGAGCTGTTTTTT; cdr3_aa: CASSARLAGDTGELFF
cdr3_length: 16; d_call: .; j_call: TRBJ2-1; clone_size: many; v_call: TRBV12-3/TRBV12-4; cdr3_nt: TGTGCCAGCATTTTACACCGGGACCTCCGCACCAATGAGCAGTTCTTC; cdr3_aa: CASILHRDLRTNEQFF
cdr3_length: 14; d_call: .; j_call: TRBJ2-2; clone_size: .; v_call: TRBV2; cdr3_nt: TGTGCCAGCAGTTGGGGGGCAAACACCGGGGAGCTGTTTTTT; cdr3_aa: CASSWGANTGELFF
cdr3_length: 17; d_call: TRBD1; j_call: TRBJ2-7; clone_size: .; v_call: TRBV3-1; cdr3_nt: TGTGCCAGCAGCCAAGAGTACTTGGGGACAGGGCCTTACGAGCAGTACTTC; cdr3_aa: CASSQEYLGTGPYEQYF
cdr3_length: 16; d_call: TRBD1; j_call: TRBJ1-1; clone_size: .; v_call: TRBV11-1; cdr3_nt: TGTGCCAGCAGCTTGCACCGGGACAGAAGAAACACTGAAGCTTTCTTT; cdr3_aa: CASSLHRDRRNTEAFF
cdr3_length: 13; d_call: TRBD1; j_call: TRBJ1-2; clone_size: many; v_call: TRBV7-9; cdr3_nt: TGTGCCAGCAGCTCTACAGGGGTCTATGGCTACACCTTC; cdr3_aa: CASSSTGVYGYTF
cdr3_length: 15; d_call: TRBD1; j_call: TRBJ2-5; clone_size: many; v_call: TRBV6-5; cdr3_nt: TGTGCCAGCAGTAGAGCCAAAGGGGGCATGGAGACCCAGTACTTC; cdr3_aa: CASSRAKGGMETQYF
cdr3_length: 14; d_call: .; j_call: TRBJ2-5; clone_size: once; v_call: TRBV12-3/TRBV12-4; cdr3_nt: TGTGCCAGCAGTTTGGGGCCCAATCAAGAGACCCAGTACTTC; cdr3_aa: CASSLGPNQETQYF
cdr3_length: 14; d_call: TRBD1; j_call: TRBJ2-7; clone_size: many; v_call: TRBV11-2; cdr3_nt: TGTGCCAGCAGCCCCCTACGGACAGGGATGGAGCAGTACTTC; cdr3_aa: CASSPLRTGMEQYF
cdr3_length: 16; d_call: .; j_call: TRBJ2-2; clone_size: few; v_call: TRBV5-1; cdr3_nt: TGCGCCAGCAGACATACCCTGGACTACAACACCGGGGAGCTGTTTTTT; cdr3_aa: CASRHTLDYNTGELFF
cdr3_length: 16; d_call: .; j_call: TRBJ2-5; clone_size: many; v_call: TRBV5-1; cdr3_nt: TGCGCCAGCAGCCCAAACCCTGGGGGGGGCGCTGAGACCCAGTACTTC; cdr3_aa: CASSPNPGGGAETQYF
cdr3_length: 15; d_call: .; j_call: TRBJ2-7; clone_size: many; v_call: TRBV28; cdr3_nt: TGTGCCAGCAGTTTACCCTCGGAGGGGGCCTACGAGCAGTACTTC; cdr3_aa: CASSLPSEGAYEQYF
cdr3_length: 13; d_call: .; j_call: TRBJ1-1; clone_size: .; v_call: TRBV3-1; cdr3_nt: TGTGCCAGCAGCACCCGAAAACAGTACGAAGCTTTCTTT; cdr3_aa: CASSTRKQYEAFF
cdr3_length: 14; d_call: .; j_call: TRBJ2-7; clone_size: .; v_call: TRBV3-1; cdr3_nt: TGTGCCAGCAGCCAAGCGGGACTCTCCTACGAGCAGTACTTC; cdr3_aa: CASSQAGLSYEQYF
cdr3_length: 15; d_call: TRBD1; j_call: TRBJ2-3; clone_size: .; v_call: TRBV29-1; cdr3_nt: TGCAGCGTTGAGTGGGGGACAGAAGGCGCCGATACGCAGTATTTT; cdr3_aa: CSVEWGTEGADTQYF
cdr3_length: 16; d_call: .; j_call: TRBJ2-3; clone_size: many; v_call: TRBV5-6; cdr3_nt: TGTGCCAGCAGCTTGGCGGTGGGCCAGAACACAGATACGCAGTATTTT; cdr3_aa: CASSLAVGQNTDTQYF
cdr3_length: 14; d_call: .; j_call: TRBJ2-3; clone_size: .; v_call: TRBV11-3; cdr3_nt: TGTGCCAGCAGCCCCGGCGATTTGGCAGATACGCAGTATTTT; cdr3_aa: CASSPGDLADTQYF
cdr3_length: 14; d_call: TRBD2; j_call: TRBJ2-7; clone_size: .; v_call: TRBV5-1; cdr3_nt: TGCGCCAGCAGCCTCGGCGGGAGCACGAACGAGCAGTACTTC; cdr3_aa: CASSLGGSTNEQYF
cdr3_length: 16; d_call: .; j_call: TRBJ1-6; clone_size: .; v_call: TRBV18; cdr3_nt: TGTGCCAGCTCACCGAGTCAGGGGAAGATGAATTCACCCCTCCACTTT; cdr3_aa: CASSPSQGKMNSPLHF
cdr3_length: 12; d_call: TRBD2; j_call: TRBJ2-1; clone_size: many; v_call: TRBV7-9; cdr3_nt: TGTGCCAGCAGCTTAGATGTCGGGAGGTACATCTTC; cdr3_aa: CASSLDVGRYIF
cdr3_length: 13; d_call: .; j_call: TRBJ2-1; clone_size: many; v_call: TRBV3-1; cdr3_nt: TGTGCCAGCAGCCCCCAGCGGCGGAATGAGCAGTTCTTC; cdr3_aa: CASSPQRRNEQFF
cdr3_length: 15; d_call: .; j_call: TRBJ2-7; clone_size: .; v_call: TRBV12-3/TRBV12-4; cdr3_nt: TGTGCCAGCAGTCCCTGGGCTAGCCCGACCTACGAGCAGTACTTC; cdr3_aa: CASSPWASPTYEQYF
cdr3_length: 13; d_call: .; j_call: TRBJ2-5; clone_size: .; v_call: TRBV7-8; cdr3_nt: TGTGCCAGCAGCTTAGCATACCAAGAGACCCAGTACTTC; cdr3_aa: CASSLAYQETQYF
cdr3_length: 12; d_call: .; j_call: TRBJ2-3; clone_size: many; v_call: TRBV9; cdr3_nt: TGTGCCAGCAGCGCGGGGGCAGATACGCAGTATTTT; cdr3_aa: CASSAGADTQYF
cdr3_length: 12; d_call: TRBD1; j_call: TRBJ1-1; clone_size: many; v_call: TRBV20-1; cdr3_nt: TGCAGTGCCCACGGGGACAGTCCTCAAGCTTTCTTT; cdr3_aa: CSAHGDSPQAFF
cdr3_length: 17; d_call: TRBD1; j_call: TRBJ1-3; clone_size: few; v_call: TRBV20-1; cdr3_nt: TGCAGTGCCGTCGGGACAGGGGAAACTAGGGCTGGAAACACCATATATTTT; cdr3_aa: CSAVGTGETRAGNTIYF
cdr3_length: 14; d_call: .; j_call: TRBJ2-7; clone_size: many; v_call: TRBV6-2/TRBV6-3; cdr3_nt: TGTGCCAGCACCTCGTCGGCGGTCACCTACGAGCAGTACTTC; cdr3_aa: CASTSSAVTYEQYF
cdr3_length: 15; d_call: TRBD2; j_call: TRBJ2-3; clone_size: many; v_call: TRBV6-2/TRBV6-3; cdr3_nt: TGTGCCAGCAGTTACGCGGGACTAGTGAAAGATACGCAGTATTTT; cdr3_aa: CASSYAGLVKDTQYF